Listed here are 22 T cell receptor beta chains from one sample, sequenced in a study of blood T cells in healthy people across ages. Primed by a sample-barcoded 5' primer and a J-beta primer mix, a second PCR proceeded for 7 to 11 cycles. Using its own MiXCR run on the 5' RACE reads, TCRdb lists one record per CDR3 protein. The data show about 640,000 distinct CDR3 sequences, under 65% seen once. The sequenced sample consisted of blood. The source is a man in his 60s in good health.

In its sample, this clonotype was seen once. This chain links TRBV10-3 with TRBJ1-2; a possible D gene is TRBD1 (6 bases). The V gene's germline CDR1 is ENHRY and CDR2 SYGVKD. CDR3 length: 12 residues. The CDR3 spells CVQDQGNYGYTF. The CDR3 nucleotides are TGTGTCCAAGACCAGGGGAACTATGGCTACACCTTC.

The table lists this clonotype with a few counts. This chain links TRBV25-1 with TRBJ2-5, with D tentatively TRBD1 or TRBD2 (7 bases each). This CDR3 has 16 residues. Germline values: CDR1 MGHDK, CDR2 SYGVNS. V lost 4 bases and J 2 bases, leaving 17 bases between the germline ends. CDR3 sequence reads: CASSVGRDSRQETQYF. CDR3 nucleotides: TGTGCCAGCAGTGTAGGGAGGGACAGCCGACAAGAGACCCAGTACTTC.

This chain connects TRBV7-2 to TRBJ1-1; D is uncertain. Between the trimmed V and J ends, which lost 3 bases and 2 bases, there was a span of 10 bases. The CDR3 is made up of 14 amino acids. Germline CDR1 SGHTA, CDR2 FQGNSA. The CDR3 region has the DNA TGTGCCAGCAGCTTCAGTACGGGCAACACTGAAGCTTTCTTT. Encoded protein: CASSFSTGNTEAFF.

The sample holds a few counts of this clonotype. The V call is TRBV12-3 or TRBV12-4, the J call TRBJ2-1; D unclear. Trimming took off 3 bases at V and 9 bases at J, with 15 bases between the two ends. This CDR3 comprises 14 residues. The CDR3 sequence: CASSFNPLDFEQFF. Here the CDR3 DNA reads TGTGCCAGCAGTTTTAACCCCCTCGATTTTGAGCAGTTCTTC.

The V and J genes are TRBV25-1 and TRBJ1-4; D may be TRBD1 (5 bases). The V end was cut by 4 bases, the J end by 7 bases, with 16 bases between. This CDR3 region has 15 residues. The germline V gene encodes CDR1 MGHDK and CDR2 SYGVNS. CDR3 DNA: TGTGCCAGCAGTGGTTTGGGGGGGAGGAGTGAAAAACTGTTTTTT. It encodes CASSGLGGRSEKLFF.

This clonotype has only a few counts. This chain joins TRBV25-1 and TRBJ2-6; TRBD1 matches at 7 bases. Germline assignment: CDR1 MGHDK and CDR2 SYGVNS. V dropped 0 bases and J dropped 3; count of bases not matched to a gene: 5. The CDR3 has 17 residues. CDR3 nucleotides: TGTGCCAGCAGTGAATATAACAGGGGACGTGGGGCCAACGTCCTGACTTTC. Protein sequence: CASSEYNRGRGANVLTF.

This clonotype has a handful of counts. The DNA of the CDR3 is TGTGCCAGCAGTCCCCGGGGGGGCGGTGGCTACACCTTC. The encoded protein is CASSPRGGGGYTF. The chain uses TRBV6-6 and TRBJ1-2; tentatively, D is TRBD1 (6 bases). Trimming took 5 bases from V and 7 from J, leaving 14 bases between them. The CDR3 is 13 residues long. Germline loops: CDR1 MNHNY, CDR2 SVGAGI (reference sequence).

The chain is built from TRBV18 and TRBJ1-1, with D tentatively TRBD1 (5 bases). CDR3 length: 16 amino acids. Germline CDR1 KGHSH, CDR2 LQKENI. The germline V and J ends were trimmed by 2 bases and 0 bases, with 13 bases remaining between them. In DNA form, the CDR3 reads TGTGCCAGCTCACCAGATCAGGGATGGGTGAACACTGAAGCTTTCTTT. Residues: CASSPDQGWVNTEAFF.

This clonotype showed up just once. The V gene is TRBV6-5, the J gene TRBJ2-7; 8 bases match TRBD1. The J call may not be correct, given that the DNA end is closer to TRBJ2-4. This CDR3 comprises 13 residues. The germline V gene encodes CDR1 MNHEY and CDR2 SVGAGI. The CDR3 region is CASSTTGVNIQYF. The CDR3 DNA sequence: TGTGCCAGCAGTACGACAGGGGTAAACATTCAGTACTTC.

J is TRBJ2-1 and V is TRBV11-2; D is unresolved. The end of the DNA fits TRBJ2-7 better, so the J call may be wrong. The CDR3 has 15 residues. CDR1 is SGHAT, CDR2 FQNNGV, per germline. The CDR3 bases are TGTGCCAGCAGCCCAGGAGTGGGTTCCTACAATGAGCAGTACTTC. Amino acids: CASSPGVGSYNEQYF.

The chain has TRBV6-5 and TRBJ1-2; D uncertain. Germline CDR1 is MNHEY and CDR2 is SVGAGI. With 6 bases removed from V and 4 bases from J, the gap between germline ends came to 15 bases. This CDR3 spans 14 amino acids. The CDR3 bases are TGTGCCAGCAGCCCTGGAGGGCGGGGCTATGGCTACACCTTC. Translated, it gives CASSPGGRGYGYTF.

This clonotype was picked up one time. The chain carries TRBV2 and TRBJ2-7, with D unresolved. CDR1 and CDR2 (germline): SNHLY, FYNNEI. The V end lost 5 bases, the J end lost 7 bases, and 15 bases lay between the germline ends. The CDR3 has 13 amino acids. The CDR3 nucleotides read TGTGCCAGCAGTACATATGGGCTCACAGAGCAGTACTTC. It specifies CASSTYGLTEQYF.

This clonotype turned up a few times. The J gene is TRBJ2-7, the V gene TRBV6-5, with D hard to call. The germline gives CDR1 MNHEY, CDR2 SVGAGI. V lost 5 bases to trimming and J lost 2 bases, with 16 bases between them. This CDR3 has 15 residues. The CDR3 reads CASSETKSETYEQYF. Written as DNA, the CDR3 is TGTGCCAGCAGTGAAACTAAGAGCGAGACCTACGAGCAGTACTTC.

This clonotype was observed a handful of times. The chain links TRBV4-2 to TRBJ1-2; D gene unclear. Trimming left V 1 base short and J 4 bases short, with 10 bases between. The germline gives CDR1 LGHNA, CDR2 YNFKEQ. The CDR3 is made up of 14 amino acids. In nucleotides, the CDR3 is TGTGCCAGCAGCCAAGTGGGCCAGCTCTATGGCTACACCTTC. Translation: CASSQVGQLYGYTF.

V is TRBV4-1 and J is TRBJ1-6, with 11 bases matching TRBD1. J lost 7 bases, V lost 4 bases, and 6 bases had no gene match. The CDR3 has 16 residues. The germline V gene encodes CDR1 MGHRA and CDR2 YSYEKL. The CDR3 DNA reads TGCGCCAGCAGCCTCAAGGACAGGGGGCGGAATTCACCCCTCCACTTT. Encoded protein: CASSLKDRGRNSPLHF.

Only a few counts were recorded for this clonotype. The rearrangement uses TRBV20-1 and TRBJ2-5; 10 bases match TRBD2. The CDR3 runs to 15 residues. V trimming: 3 bases; J trimming: 4 bases; junction bases outside the gene matches: 8. Germline assignment: CDR1 DFQATT and CDR2 SNEGSKA (reference sequence). The CDR3 loop reads CSARSGGEFGETQYF. The CDR3 region has the DNA TGCAGTGCTAGGAGCGGGGGGGAGTTTGGAGAGACCCAGTACTTC.

This clonotype appeared once. The chain joins TRBV19 to TRBJ2-1; tentative D call: TRBD1 (7 bases). Germline CDR1 LNHDA, CDR2 SQIVND (reference sequence). This CDR3 is 15 amino acids long. The germline V and J ends were trimmed by 7 bases and 5 bases, with 18 bases remaining between them. For the CDR3, the DNA is TGTGCCAGTACTCCCCAGGGGGGCGCCGACAATGAGCAGTTCTTC. Its translation: CASTPQGGADNEQFF.

The chain is built from TRBV18 and TRBJ2-1; perhaps TRBD2 as D (6 bases). The V gene's germline CDR1 is KGHSH and CDR2 LQKENI. Trimming left V 2 bases short and J 7 bases short, with 12 bases between. The CDR3 has 14 amino acids. The DNA for the CDR3 is TGTGCCAGCTCACCAACCAGTAGCGGAAATGAGCAGTTCTTC. Residues: CASSPTSSGNEQFF.

On this clonotype: The germline gene is not matched at one end of the junction; a read error may be the cause. This chain links TRBV10-1 with TRBJ2-5; tentatively, D is TRBD1 (6 bases). The germline V gene encodes CDR1 WNHNN and CDR2 SYGVQD (reference sequence). This CDR3 region has 13 residues. CDR3 loop: CVSSGQNQETQYF. The CDR3 DNA is TGCGTCAGCAGTGGACAGAACCAAGAGACCCAGTACTTC.

The V call is TRBV2, the J call TRBJ2-1, with D possibly TRBD2 on 7 matching bases. The CDR3 contains 15 residues. With 3 bases removed from V and 2 bases from J, the gap between germline ends came to 11 bases. Germline loops: CDR1 SNHLY, CDR2 FYNNEI. CDR3 in DNA: TGTGCCAGCAGTGAGGGGGGGCCCACCTACAATGAGCAGTTCTTC. It yields the protein CASSEGGPTYNEQFF.

This sequence joins TRBV11-2 and TRBJ2-3; no definite D call. The V and J ends lost 1 base and 0 bases respectively, with 11 bases between them. This CDR3 region has 16 residues. Germline loops: CDR1 SGHAT, CDR2 FQNNGV. The CDR3 nucleotides are TGTGCCAGCAGCTTAGTGGGTCACCCAAGCACAGATACGCAGTATTTT. The encoded protein is CASSLVGHPSTDTQYF.

This clonotype appeared a single time. In DNA, the CDR3 is TGCAGTGCTCCGTTAGGCGGTTCCGATAATTCACCCCTCCACTTT. Translation gives CSAPLGGSDNSPLHF. The chain links TRBV20-1 to TRBJ1-6; no firm D call. Trimming stripped 5 bases from V and 5 bases from J, with 16 bases between. CDR3 size: 15 residues. Germline-derived CDR1 and CDR2 are DFQATT and SNEGSKA (reference sequence).